The 31 T cell receptor beta chains below all came from one sample that was sequenced in a study of blood T cell repertoires in COVID-19. Sequencing was performed with immunoSEQ multiplex PCR; in TCRdb, only in-frame clones are kept and a portion is missing. The table lists some 120,000 clones, roughly 87% of them singletons. The specimen was peripheral blood. These receptor sequences come from a man older than 75 with active or convalescent COVID-19.

The chain carries TRBV7-7 and TRBJ2-1; 9 positions match TRBD2. The germline gives CDR1 SSHAT, CDR2 FNYEAQ (reference sequence). V was pared by 5 bases and J by 5 bases, with 7 bases of the junction left unmatched. The CDR3 totals 15 residues. The CDR3 coding sequence is TGTGCCAGCAGCCAAGGGACTAGCCCAAACAATGAGCAGTTCTTC. Translating it yields CASSQGTSPNNEQFF.

The rearrangement uses TRBV28 and TRBJ1-5; 9 bases line up with TRBD1. This CDR3 region has 17 residues. J was trimmed by 2 bases and V by 7 bases; bases with no gene match: 12. The germline V gene encodes CDR1 MDHEN and CDR2 SYDVKM. As DNA, the CDR3 is TGTGCCAGCACCATCCCCGTCGGACAGGGGCGCAATCAGCCCCAGCATTTT. It is translated as CASTIPVGQGRNQPQHF.

This clone is a singleton in its sample. This chain uses TRBV6-5 with TRBJ1-4; 10 nucleotides align to TRBD1. The germline V gene has CDR1 MNHEY and CDR2 SVGAGI. This CDR3 comprises 14 residues. V lost 4 bases, J lost 12 bases, and 8 bases stayed unmatched. CDR3 DNA: TGTGCCAGCAGTTTGGACAGGGGGGTTTTTGAACTGTTTTTT. It is translated as CASSLDRGVFELFF.

This chain uses TRBV7-2 with TRBJ2-3; 8 bases match TRBD2. From germline, CDR1 is SGHTA and CDR2 FQGNSA. Trimming at V came to 6 bases and at J to 0 bases, leaving 5 bases not matched to a gene. The CDR3 has 15 residues. CDR3 nucleotides: TGTGCCAGCAGGCGAACTAGCGGTAGCACAGATACGCAGTATTTT. It codes for CASRRTSGSTDTQYF.

Only one count was recorded for this clone. The rearrangement links TRBV12-3 or TRBV12-4 to TRBJ1-1; no definite D call. The CDR3 totals 13 residues. V lost 6 bases, J lost 1 base, and 9 bases lay in between. DNA of the CDR3: TGTGCCAGCAGCCGTACAAAGAACACTGAAGCTTTCTTT. Its translation: CASSRTKNTEAFF.

The V and J genes are TRBV15 and TRBJ1-2; D possibly corresponds to TRBD1 (5 bases). Germline values: CDR1 LNHNV, CDR2 YYDKDF (reference sequence). Trimming took 0 bases from V and 4 from J, leaving 24 bases between them. The CDR3 is made up of 19 amino acids. Written as DNA, the CDR3 is TGTGCCACCAGCAGAGACGGTCGCAGGGCCTTCTCCTCCTCCTATGGCTACACCTTC. It is translated as CATSRDGRRAFSSSYGYTF. Together with reference TRBV15 and TRBJ1-2, the CDR3 gives the full variable domain: DAMVIQNPRYQVTQFGKPVTLSCSQTLNHNVMYWYQQKSSQAPKLLFHYYDKDFNNEADTPDNFQSRRPNTSFCFLDIRSPGLGDTAMYLCATSRDGRRAFSSSYGYTFGSGTRLTVV.

As for this clone: Other DNA variants within this sample encode the same CDR3. The chain couples TRBV12-3 or TRBV12-4 to TRBJ1-5, with 8 bases matching TRBD1. The V gene end was trimmed by 6 bases and the J gene end by 5 bases; junction bases not matched to a gene: 3. This CDR3 has 13 residues. CDR3 in amino acids: CASSLDRDQPQHF. The CDR3 DNA sequence: TGTGCCAGCAGCCTGGACAGGGATCAGCCCCAGCATTTT.

The chain links TRBV5-1 to TRBJ1-6; 9 bases are a match to TRBD1. The V segment lost 5 bases and the J segment 7 bases; nucleotides outside the gene matches: 4. Germline CDR1 is SGHRS and CDR2 is YFSETQ. The CDR3 spans 14 residues. In DNA, the CDR3 is TGCGCCAGCAGACGGGACAGGGAAAATTCACCCCTCCACTTT. It specifies CASRRDRENSPLHF.

The J gene is TRBJ2-5, the V gene TRBV11-3, with 11 bases aligning to TRBD2. This CDR3 contains 14 residues. The trim removed 5 bases at V and 5 bases at J, leaving 4 bases unmatched. The germline CDR1 and CDR2 sequences are SGHNT and YENEEA. CDR3 nucleotides: TGTGCCAGCAGCCCTGGGACTAGCGGTGAGACCCAGTACTTC. Its translation is CASSPGTSGETQYF.

The chain links TRBV3-1 (or the pseudogene TRBV3-2) to TRBJ1-6, with 8 bases that match TRBD1. The CDR3 runs 14 residues. CDR1 is LGHDT, CDR2 YNNKEL, per germline (reference sequence). The V and J ends lost 1 base and 13 bases, in that order; junction bases with no gene match: 6. The CDR3 DNA sequence: TGTGCCAGCAGCCAAGTGGACAGGGTAGCTCCCCTCCACTTT. Translating it yields CASSQVDRVAPLHF.

The rearrangement uses TRBV6-6 and TRBJ2-2, with D possibly being TRBD1 (6 bases). Trimming cost V 2 bases and J 0 bases, with 10 bases left between them. Germline loops: CDR1 MNHNY, CDR2 SVGAGI (reference sequence). The CDR3 is 16 residues long. The CDR3 protein is CASSYPTGSNTGELFF. CDR3 coding DNA: TGTGCCAGCAGTTACCCCACAGGGTCGAACACCGGGGAGCTGTTTTTT.

The chain recombines TRBV7-3 with TRBJ2-1; 9 bases fit TRBD2. Trimming at V came to 2 bases and at J to 9 bases, leaving 11 bases not matched to a gene. This CDR3 has 16 residues. CDR1 and CDR2 (germline): SGHTA, FQGTGA. The chain's CDR3 is CASSLSASGIFGEQFF. CDR3 bases: TGTGCCAGCAGCTTATCCGCTAGCGGGATATTCGGTGAGCAGTTCTTC.

The gene calls are TRBV24-1 and TRBJ2-3, with TRBD2 identical over 11 bases. CDR1 is KGHDR and CDR2 is SFDVKD in the germline V gene. The J segment lost 6 bases and the V segment lost 3 bases, leaving 10 bases of the junction unmatched. The CDR3 length is 17 residues. The CDR3 region has the DNA TGTGCCACCAGTGATGGGACTAGCGGACCAGATTCGGATACGCAGTATTTT. The encoded protein is CATSDGTSGPDSDTQYF.

The rearrangement uses TRBV7-2 and TRBJ1-3; D is undetermined. The germline V gene has CDR1 SGHTA and CDR2 FQGNSA. This CDR3 has 14 amino acids. Trimming removed 3 bases at V and 1 base at J, with 7 bases between. CDR3 in DNA: TGTGCCAGCAGCTTCCGGACTTCTGGAAACACCATATATTTT. Protein product: CASSFRTSGNTIYF.

In DNA form, the CDR3 reads TGTGCCAGCAGTTCGGCGGGGGACCAGCCCCAGCATTTT. This encodes CASSSAGDQPQHF. This sequence joins TRBV12-3 or TRBV12-4 and TRBJ1-5, with D perhaps TRBD1 (5 bases). V lost 4 bases, J lost 7 bases, and 11 bases lay in between. CDR3 length: 13 amino acids.

This clone has a handful of counts. J is TRBJ1-1 and V is TRBV12-3 or TRBV12-4; TRBD1 might be the D (6 bases). Trimming removed 7 bases from V and 5 bases from J, with 14 bases in between. This CDR3 contains 13 residues. The CDR3 is CASIHRVTTEAFF. The DNA for the CDR3 is TGTGCCAGCATCCACAGGGTTACGACTGAAGCTTTCTTT.

This clone has more than one count but fewer than ten. This chain links TRBV7-7 with TRBJ2-7, with 10 bases that match TRBD1. Germline V lookup: CDR1 SSHAT, CDR2 FNYEAQ (reference sequence). CDR3 length: 14 amino acids. Trimming took 5 bases from V and 6 from J; bases not matched to a gene: 7. CDR3 residues: CASSTGQGFSEQYF. Here the CDR3 DNA reads TGTGCCAGCAGCACGGGACAGGGGTTCTCCGAGCAGTACTTC.

The V gene is TRBV24-1, the J gene TRBJ2-7; 10 nucleotides align to TRBD1. Germline assignment: CDR1 KGHDR and CDR2 SFDVKD. The CDR3 has 13 residues. V lost 4 bases to trimming and J lost 6 bases; unmatched junction nucleotides: 2. CDR3 sequence: CATSDGDRGEQYF. As DNA, the CDR3 is TGTGCCACCAGTGACGGGGACAGGGGCGAGCAGTACTTC.

The chain joins TRBV5-5 to TRBJ2-1; 10 positions match TRBD1. CDR3 length: 16 amino acids. Germline loops: CDR1 SGHKS, CDR2 YYEKEE (reference sequence). The V segment lost 4 bases and the J segment 2 bases; nucleotides outside the gene matches: 6. CDR3 amino acids: CASSPGGTGAYNEQFF. In nucleotides, the CDR3 is TGTGCCAGCAGCCCTGGCGGGACAGGGGCCTACAATGAGCAGTTCTTC.

The chain employs TRBV6-1 and TRBJ1-5; D might be TRBD1 (5 bases). Trimming removed 0 bases from V and 2 bases from J, with 17 bases in between. This CDR3 is built from 18 residues. CDR1 and CDR2 (germline): MNHNS, SASEGT. In nucleotides, the CDR3 is TGTGCCAGCAGTGAAGCCGTGGCAGGGAGGTTCGGCAATCAGCCCCAGCATTTT. This sequence encodes CASSEAVAGRFGNQPQHF.

Here the CDR3 DNA reads TGTGCCAGCAGCTTGGGTAGCGGGGAATACAATGAGCAGTTCTTC. The encoded protein is CASSLGSGEYNEQFF. V gene TRBV5-6 combines with J gene TRBJ2-1, with TRBD2 matching 8 bases. CDR3 length equals 15 residues. The J segment lost 4 bases and the V segment lost 0 bases, leaving 3 bases of the junction unmatched. In germline, CDR1 is SGHDT, CDR2 YYEEEE.

The V and J genes are TRBV18 and TRBJ1-3, with D unclear. The CDR3 runs 15 residues. CDR1 and CDR2 from the germline V gene are KGHSH and LQKENI. V was clipped by 2 bases and J by 2 bases, with 10 bases between them. CDR3: CASSPSRDPGNTIYF. CDR3 coding DNA: TGTGCCAGCTCACCATCCCGGGATCCTGGAAACACCATATATTTT.

The V call is TRBV9, the J call TRBJ1-4; maybe TRBD1 (5 bases). The germline V and J ends were trimmed by 5 bases and 13 bases, with 12 bases remaining between them. The CDR3 sequence is 11 residues long. Germline CDR1 SGDLS, CDR2 YYNGEE. The CDR3 protein is CASSERTRLFF. DNA of the CDR3: TGTGCCAGCAGTGAGAGGACAAGACTGTTTTTT.

The chain links TRBV2 to TRBJ2-1; TRBD2 agrees at 12 bases. The CDR3 covers 15 residues. Germline assignment: CDR1 SNHLY and CDR2 FYNNEI. After removal of 5 bases from V and 4 bases from J, the junction contained 3 bases not matched to a gene. The CDR3 DNA follows: TGTGCCAGCAGTCGGACTAGCGGGGAGTACAATGAGCAGTTCTTC. Translation: CASSRTSGEYNEQFF.

CDR3 amino acids: CASSGLGTGYYGYTF. The CDR3 region has the DNA TGTGCCAGTAGCGGACTGGGGACAGGGTACTATGGCTACACCTTC. The chain combines TRBV19 with TRBJ1-2; 9 nucleotides align to TRBD1. The CDR3 length is 15 residues. Germline V gene sequence: CDR1 LNHDA, CDR2 SQIVND (reference sequence). Germline trimming cut 6 bases from V and 3 bases from J; bases unmatched to any gene: 8.

V is TRBV6-5 and J is TRBJ2-3; 8 bases are shared with TRBD2. V lost 6 bases to trimming and J lost 2 bases; unmatched junction nucleotides: 4. The CDR3 is made up of 14 amino acids. Germline values: CDR1 MNHEY, CDR2 SVGAGI. This chain's CDR3 is CASRTSANTDTQYF. The DNA of the CDR3 is TGTGCCAGCAGGACTAGCGCAAACACAGATACGCAGTATTTT.

The chain uses TRBV3-1 (or the pseudogene TRBV3-2) and TRBJ1-6, with D possibly being TRBD1 (6 bases). V lost 1 base to trimming and J lost 0 bases, with 10 bases between them. The CDR3 is 17 amino acids. Germline CDR1 and CDR2: LGHDT and YNNKEL (reference sequence). CDR3 bases: TGTGCCAGCAGCCAAGCACAGGGCCGCTCCTATAATTCACCCCTCCACTTT. It translates to CASSQAQGRSYNSPLHF.

The chain employs TRBV5-1 and TRBJ1-5, with a weak D call TRBD1 (6 bases). This CDR3 has 17 residues. Trimming shortened V by 0 bases and J by 0 bases, and 13 bases separated the two germline ends. Germline lookup yields CDR1 SGHRS and CDR2 YFSETQ. The CDR3 loop reads CASSLDYRTVSNQPQHF. The CDR3 DNA is TGCGCCAGCAGCTTGGATTATAGGACAGTTAGCAATCAGCCCCAGCATTTT.

J is TRBJ1-2 and V is TRBV3-1 (or the pseudogene TRBV3-2); possible D gene TRBD1, 5 bases. Germline loops: CDR1 LGHDT, CDR2 YNNKEL (reference sequence). The V end lost 5 bases, the J end lost 5 bases, and 21 bases lay between the germline ends. The CDR3 spans 16 residues. CDR3 loop: CASSGPASGPGYGYTF. In DNA, the CDR3 is TGTGCCAGCAGCGGCCCGGCTAGTGGGCCAGGGTATGGCTACACCTTC.

V is TRBV7-2 and J is TRBJ1-5, with D hard to call. The CDR3 runs to 15 residues. CDR1 SGHTA and CDR2 FQGNSA come from the germline V gene. V gave up 1 base and J gave up 4 bases, with 11 bases separating them. In nucleotides, the CDR3 is TGTGCCAGCAGCTTAGGACTAGGCAGGAATCAGCCCCAGCATTTT. Protein product: CASSLGLGRNQPQHF.

This clone was found once. The CDR3 DNA reads TGTGCCAGCAGTTTCTCACTAGCGGGAACCCAGTGGGACGAGCAGTACTTC. Encoded protein: CASSFSLAGTQWDEQYF. The chain uses TRBV28 and TRBJ2-7; TRBD2 agrees at 10 bases. Germline V gene sequence: CDR1 MDHEN, CDR2 SYDVKM. This CDR3 is built from 17 residues. V was pared by 3 bases and J by 5 bases, with 13 bases of the junction left unmatched.